A selection of T cell receptor beta chains follows, all from one sample in a study of T cell responses to AZD1222 COVID-19 vaccine. Here immunoSEQ multiplex PCR was the method, and the copy in TCRdb shows in-frame clones only, minus some. The table records under 120,000 clones, 70% to 90% of them present only once. Sequencing used peripheral blood, obtained 28 days after the second AZD1222 dose. Receptors were obtained from an adult who received the AZD1222 COVID-19 vaccine. CDR3s include the opening cysteine and the closing phenylalanine or tryptophan. A D gene is named only where the DNA matches it firmly. Clone size is not always given. Where it is, it says once, few, many or a class for expanded clones.

abundance,v_gene,j_gene,d_gene,CDR3nt,CDR3aa
-,TRBV2,TRBJ1-1,-,TGTGCCAGCAGTGTGACCGGCATTGGAACTGAAGCTTTCTTT,CASSVTGIGTEAFF
few,TRBV11-2,TRBJ2-1,-,TGTGCCAGCACCGCGAGGGATGAGCAGTTCTTC,CASTARDEQFF
-,TRBV28,TRBJ1-1,TRBD1,TGTGCCAGCCCGCGGACAGGGGGAGTATTATCCCAGAACACTGAAGCTTTCTTT,CASPRTGGVLSQNTEAFF
-,TRBV5-1,TRBJ2-3,-,TGCGCCAGCAGCTTGGGTGATGTGGGAGACACAGATACGCAGTATTTT,CASSLGDVGDTDTQYF
-,TRBV4-3,TRBJ2-7,-,TGCGCCAGCAGCCAGACACCGGGACGGAGGGACGAGCAGTACTTC,CASSQTPGRRDEQYF
-,TRBV18,TRBJ1-1,-,TGTGCCAGCTCATTCGACAGTGACACTGAAGCTTTCTTT,CASSFDSDTEAFF
-,TRBV5-8,TRBJ1-1,-,TGTGCCAGCAGCTTCGGGGGAGTCACTGAAGCTTTCTTT,CASSFGGVTEAFF
-,TRBV6-6,TRBJ1-5,-,TGTGCCAGCAGTCACCCTGGGGGGGGGCCCTCTAGCAATCAGCCCCAGCATTTT,CASSHPGGGPSSNQPQHF
-,TRBV7-2,TRBJ2-2,TRBD2,TGTGCCAGCAGCATGGGACTAGCGGGAGGGCCGATCACCGGGGAGCTGTTTTTT,CASSMGLAGGPITGELFF
-,TRBV28,TRBJ1-2,-,TGTGCCAGCAGTTTATACGGGGGCTACGGCTACACCTTC,CASSLYGGYGYTF
-,TRBV6-5,TRBJ1-5,-,TGTGCCAGCAGGCCCACAGTTAGCAATCAGCCCCAGCATTTT,CASRPTVSNQPQHF